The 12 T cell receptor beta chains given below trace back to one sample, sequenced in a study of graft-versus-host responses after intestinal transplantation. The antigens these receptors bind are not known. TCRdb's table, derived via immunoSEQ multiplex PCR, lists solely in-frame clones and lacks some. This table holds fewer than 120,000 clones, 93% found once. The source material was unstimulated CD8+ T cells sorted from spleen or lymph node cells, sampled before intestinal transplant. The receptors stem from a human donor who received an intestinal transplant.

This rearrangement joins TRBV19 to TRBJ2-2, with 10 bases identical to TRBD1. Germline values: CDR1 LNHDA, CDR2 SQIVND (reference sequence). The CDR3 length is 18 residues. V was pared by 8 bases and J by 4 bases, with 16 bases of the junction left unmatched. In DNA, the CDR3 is TGTGCCAGTGTGGGGACAGGGGTGTCCCTAGGCCGCACCGGGGAGCTGTTTTTT. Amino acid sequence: CASVGTGVSLGRTGELFF. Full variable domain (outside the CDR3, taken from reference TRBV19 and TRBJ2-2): DGGITQSPKYLFRKEGQNVTLSCEQNLNHDAMYWYRQDPGQGLRLIYYSQIVNDFQKGDIAEGYSVSREKKESFPLTVTSAQKNPTAFYLCASVGTGVSLGRTGELFFGEGSRLTVL.

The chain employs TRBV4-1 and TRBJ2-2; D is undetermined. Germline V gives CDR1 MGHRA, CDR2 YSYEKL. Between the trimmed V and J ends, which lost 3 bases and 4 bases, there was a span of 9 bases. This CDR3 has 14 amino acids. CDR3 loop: CASSQGQTTGELFF. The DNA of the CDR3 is TGCGCCAGCAGCCAGGGCCAGACCACCGGGGAGCTGTTTTTT.

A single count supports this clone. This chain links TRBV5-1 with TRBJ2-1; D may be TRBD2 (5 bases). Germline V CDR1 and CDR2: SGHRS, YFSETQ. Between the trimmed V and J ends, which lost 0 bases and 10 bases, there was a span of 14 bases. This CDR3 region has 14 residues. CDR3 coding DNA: TGCGCCAGCAGCTTGGCCGAGCGGATCGGCGAGCAGTTCTTC. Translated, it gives CASSLAERIGEQFF.

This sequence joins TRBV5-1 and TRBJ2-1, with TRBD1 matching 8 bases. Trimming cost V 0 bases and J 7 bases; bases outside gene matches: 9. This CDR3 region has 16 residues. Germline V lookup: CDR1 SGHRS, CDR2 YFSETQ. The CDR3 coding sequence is TGCGCCAGCAGCTTGGCCCCAGGACAGGGAAGGAATGAGCAGTTCTTC. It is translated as CASSLAPGQGRNEQFF.

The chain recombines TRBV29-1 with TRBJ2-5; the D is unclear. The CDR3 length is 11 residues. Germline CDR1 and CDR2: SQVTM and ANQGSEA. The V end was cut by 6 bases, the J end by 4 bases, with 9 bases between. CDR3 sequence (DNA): TGCAGCGTATTACCAGGAGAGACCCAGTACTTC. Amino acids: CSVLPGETQYF.

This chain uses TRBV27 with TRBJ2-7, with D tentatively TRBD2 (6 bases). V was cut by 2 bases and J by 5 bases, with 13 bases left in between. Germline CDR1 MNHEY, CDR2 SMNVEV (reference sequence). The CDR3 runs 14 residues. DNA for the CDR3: TGTGCCAGCAGTTTAGGGCAGGGAGGCGACGAGCAGTACTTC. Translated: CASSLGQGGDEQYF.

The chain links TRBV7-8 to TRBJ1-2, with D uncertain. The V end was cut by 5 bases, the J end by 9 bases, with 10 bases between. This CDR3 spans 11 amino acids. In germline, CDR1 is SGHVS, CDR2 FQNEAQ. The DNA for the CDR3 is TGTGCCAGCAGCCGGGATTGGAGCTACACCTTC. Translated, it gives CASSRDWSYTF.

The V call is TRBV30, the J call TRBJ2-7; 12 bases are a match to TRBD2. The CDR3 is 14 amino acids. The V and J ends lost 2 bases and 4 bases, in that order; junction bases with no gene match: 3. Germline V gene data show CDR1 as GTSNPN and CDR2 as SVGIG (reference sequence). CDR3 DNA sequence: TGTGCCTGGAGTATCCTAGCGGGAGGGTACGAGCAGTACTTC. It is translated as CAWSILAGGYEQYF.

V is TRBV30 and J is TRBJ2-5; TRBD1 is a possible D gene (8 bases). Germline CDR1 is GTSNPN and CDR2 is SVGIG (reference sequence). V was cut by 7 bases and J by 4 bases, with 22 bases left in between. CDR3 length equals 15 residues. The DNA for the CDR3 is TGTGCCTCGGAACGGACAGGGAGGGATGCAGAGACCCAGTACTTC. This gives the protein CASERTGRDAETQYF.

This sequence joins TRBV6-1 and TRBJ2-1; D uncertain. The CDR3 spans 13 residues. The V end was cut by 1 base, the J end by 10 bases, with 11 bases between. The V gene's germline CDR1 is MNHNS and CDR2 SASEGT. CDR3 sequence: CASSEDGFGEQFF. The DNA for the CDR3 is TGTGCCAGCAGTGAAGACGGTTTCGGGGAGCAGTTCTTC.

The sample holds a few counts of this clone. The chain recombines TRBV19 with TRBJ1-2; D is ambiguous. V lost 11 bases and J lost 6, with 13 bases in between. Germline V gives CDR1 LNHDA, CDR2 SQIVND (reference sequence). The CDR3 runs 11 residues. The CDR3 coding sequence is TGTGCCTCGGACGGATACAATGGCTACACCTTC. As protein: CASDGYNGYTF.

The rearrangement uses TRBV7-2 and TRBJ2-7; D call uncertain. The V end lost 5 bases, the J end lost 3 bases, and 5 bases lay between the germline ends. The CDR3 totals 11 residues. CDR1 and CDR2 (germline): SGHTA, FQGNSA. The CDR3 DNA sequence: TGTGCCAGCAGCGACGACTACGAGCAGTACTTC. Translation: CASSDDYEQYF.